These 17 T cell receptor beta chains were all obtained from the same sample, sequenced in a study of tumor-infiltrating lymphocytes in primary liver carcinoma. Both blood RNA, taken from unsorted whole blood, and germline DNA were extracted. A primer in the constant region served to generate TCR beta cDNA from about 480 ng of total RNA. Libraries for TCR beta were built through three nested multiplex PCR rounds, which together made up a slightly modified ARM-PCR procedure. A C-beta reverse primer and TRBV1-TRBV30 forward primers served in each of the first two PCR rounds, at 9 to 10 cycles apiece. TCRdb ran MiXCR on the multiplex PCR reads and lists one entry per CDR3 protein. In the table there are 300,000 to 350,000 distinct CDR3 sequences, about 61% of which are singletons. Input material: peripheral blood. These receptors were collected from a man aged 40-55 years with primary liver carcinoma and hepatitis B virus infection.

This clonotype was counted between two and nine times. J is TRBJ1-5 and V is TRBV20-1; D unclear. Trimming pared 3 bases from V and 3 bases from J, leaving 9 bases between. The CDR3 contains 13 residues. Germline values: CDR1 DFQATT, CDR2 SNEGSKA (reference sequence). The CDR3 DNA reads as TGCAGTGCTAGCGCTCAGCACAATCAGCCCCAGCATTTT. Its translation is CSASAQHNQPQHF.

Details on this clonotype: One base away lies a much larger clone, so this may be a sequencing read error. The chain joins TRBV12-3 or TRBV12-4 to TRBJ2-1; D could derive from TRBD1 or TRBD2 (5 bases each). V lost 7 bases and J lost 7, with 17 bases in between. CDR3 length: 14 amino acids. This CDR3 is CASNAKRGGNEQFF. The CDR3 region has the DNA TGTGCCAGCAACGCCAAGAGGGGCGGGAATGAGCAGTTCTTC.

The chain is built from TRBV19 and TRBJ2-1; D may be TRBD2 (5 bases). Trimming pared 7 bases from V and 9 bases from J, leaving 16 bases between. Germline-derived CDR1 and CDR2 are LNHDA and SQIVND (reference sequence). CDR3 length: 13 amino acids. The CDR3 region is CASTRGPKGEQFF. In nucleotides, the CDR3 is TGTGCCAGTACAAGAGGGCCTAAGGGTGAGCAGTTCTTC.

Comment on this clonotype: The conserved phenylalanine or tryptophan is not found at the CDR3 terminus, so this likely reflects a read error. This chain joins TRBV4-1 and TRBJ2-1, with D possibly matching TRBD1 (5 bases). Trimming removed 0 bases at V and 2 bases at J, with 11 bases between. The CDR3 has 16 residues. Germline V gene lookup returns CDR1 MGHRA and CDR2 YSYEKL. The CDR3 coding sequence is TGCGCCAGCAGCCAAGAAGGTACAGGAACCTACAATGAGCAGTTCTTG. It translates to CASSQEGTGTYNEQFL.

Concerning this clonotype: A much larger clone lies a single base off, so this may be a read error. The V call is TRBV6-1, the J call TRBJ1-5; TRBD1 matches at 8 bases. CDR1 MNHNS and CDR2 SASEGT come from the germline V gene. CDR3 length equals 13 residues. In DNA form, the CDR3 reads TGTGTCAGCAGTGAAGGACAGGGCCAGCCCCAGCATTTT. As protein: CVSSEGQGQPQHF.

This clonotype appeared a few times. CDR3 sequence: CASSHLGMNTEAFF. CDR3 nucleotide sequence: TGCGCCAGCAGCCACCTGGGTATGAACACTGAAGCTTTCTTT. The chain recombines TRBV4-1 with TRBJ1-1, with no clear D. The CDR3 has 14 amino acids. The germline gives CDR1 MGHRA, CDR2 YSYEKL. Trimming removed 3 bases from V and 0 bases from J, with 8 bases in between.

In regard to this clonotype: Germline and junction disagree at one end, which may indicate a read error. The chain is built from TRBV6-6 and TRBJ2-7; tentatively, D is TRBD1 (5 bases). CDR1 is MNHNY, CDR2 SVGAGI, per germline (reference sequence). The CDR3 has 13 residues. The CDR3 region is CACSYTGNCEQYF. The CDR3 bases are TGTGCCTGCAGTTACACAGGTAACTGCGAGCAGTACTTC.

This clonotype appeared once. DNA for the CDR3: TGTGCCAGCAGTTCGGGACCACAGGGGATCGGGGGCTACACCTTC. Translation gives CASSSGPQGIGGYTF. V gene TRBV12-3 or TRBV12-4 combines with J gene TRBJ1-2, with 7 bases fitting TRBD1. V was pared by 4 bases and J by 8 bases, with 13 bases of the junction left unmatched. The CDR3 extends over 15 amino acids.

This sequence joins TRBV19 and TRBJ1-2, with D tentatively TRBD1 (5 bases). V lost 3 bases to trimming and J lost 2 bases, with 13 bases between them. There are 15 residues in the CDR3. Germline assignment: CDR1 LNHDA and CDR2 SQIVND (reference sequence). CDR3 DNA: TGTGCCAGTAGTATCGCCCACAGGAACAACTATGGCTACACCTTC. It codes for CASSIAHRNNYGYTF.

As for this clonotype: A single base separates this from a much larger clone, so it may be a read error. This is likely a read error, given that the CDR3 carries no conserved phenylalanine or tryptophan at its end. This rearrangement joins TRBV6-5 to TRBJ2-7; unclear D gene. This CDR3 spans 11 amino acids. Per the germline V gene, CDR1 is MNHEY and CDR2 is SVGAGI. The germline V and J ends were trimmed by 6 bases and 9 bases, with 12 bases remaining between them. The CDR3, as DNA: TGTGCCAGCAGCAGTCTCCGTACGCAGTACTTA. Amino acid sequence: CASSSLRTQYL.

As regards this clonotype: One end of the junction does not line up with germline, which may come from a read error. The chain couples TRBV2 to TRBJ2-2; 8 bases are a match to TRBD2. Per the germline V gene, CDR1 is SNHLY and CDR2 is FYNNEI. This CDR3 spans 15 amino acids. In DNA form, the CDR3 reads TGTGCCAACAGTGAAAGGCGGGAGGCCGCCGGGGAGCTGTTTTTT. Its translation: CANSERREAAGELFF.

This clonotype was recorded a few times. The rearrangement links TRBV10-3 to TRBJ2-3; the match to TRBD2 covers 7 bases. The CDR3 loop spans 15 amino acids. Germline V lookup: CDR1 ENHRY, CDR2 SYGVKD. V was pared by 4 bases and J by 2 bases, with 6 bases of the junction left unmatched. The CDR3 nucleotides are TGTGCCATCAGTGCGGGACTACCAGCCACAGATACGCAGTATTTT. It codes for CAISAGLPATDTQYF.

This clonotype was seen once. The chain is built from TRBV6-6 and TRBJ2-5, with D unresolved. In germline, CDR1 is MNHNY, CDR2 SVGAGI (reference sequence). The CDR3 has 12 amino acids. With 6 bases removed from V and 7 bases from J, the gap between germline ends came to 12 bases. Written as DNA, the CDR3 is TGTGCCAGCAGAGGGCTCCAGGTGACCCAGTACTTC. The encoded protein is CASRGLQVTQYF.

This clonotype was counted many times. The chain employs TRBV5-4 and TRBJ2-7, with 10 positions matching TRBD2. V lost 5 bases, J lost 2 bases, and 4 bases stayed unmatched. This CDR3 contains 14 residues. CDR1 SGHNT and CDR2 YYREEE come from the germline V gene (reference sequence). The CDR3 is CASSRTSGTYEQYF. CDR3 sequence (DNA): TGTGCCAGCAGTCGGACTAGCGGAACCTACGAGCAGTACTTC.

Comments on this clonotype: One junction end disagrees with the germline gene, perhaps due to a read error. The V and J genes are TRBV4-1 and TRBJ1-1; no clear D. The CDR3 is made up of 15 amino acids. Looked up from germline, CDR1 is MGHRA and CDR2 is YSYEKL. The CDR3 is CASGQNTRGNTEAFF. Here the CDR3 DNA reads TGCGCCAGCGGCCAAAATACTCGGGGGAACACTGAAGCTTTCTTT.

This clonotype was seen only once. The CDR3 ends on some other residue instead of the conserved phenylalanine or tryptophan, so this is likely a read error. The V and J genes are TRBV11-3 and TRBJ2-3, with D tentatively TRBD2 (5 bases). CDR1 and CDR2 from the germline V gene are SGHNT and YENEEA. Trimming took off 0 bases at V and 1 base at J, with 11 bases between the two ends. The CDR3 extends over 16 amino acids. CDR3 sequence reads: CASSLDRRTRTDTQYL. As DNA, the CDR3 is TGTGCCAGCAGCTTAGATCGTAGGACTCGCACAGATACGCAGTATCTT.

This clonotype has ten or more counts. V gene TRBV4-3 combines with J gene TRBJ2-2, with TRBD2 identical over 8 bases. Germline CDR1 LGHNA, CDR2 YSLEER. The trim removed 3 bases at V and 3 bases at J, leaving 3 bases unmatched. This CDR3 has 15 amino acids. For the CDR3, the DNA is TGCGCCAGCAGCCATAGCGGGGCTTACACCGGGGAGCTGTTTTTT. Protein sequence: CASSHSGAYTGELFF.